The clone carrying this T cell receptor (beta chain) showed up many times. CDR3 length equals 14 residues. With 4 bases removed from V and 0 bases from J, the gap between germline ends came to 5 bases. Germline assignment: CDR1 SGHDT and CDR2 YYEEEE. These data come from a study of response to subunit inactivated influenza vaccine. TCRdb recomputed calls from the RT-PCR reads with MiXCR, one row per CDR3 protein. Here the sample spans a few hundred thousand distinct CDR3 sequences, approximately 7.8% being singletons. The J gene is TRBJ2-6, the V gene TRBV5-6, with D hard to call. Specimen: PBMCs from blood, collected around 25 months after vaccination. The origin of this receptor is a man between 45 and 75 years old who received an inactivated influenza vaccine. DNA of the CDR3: TGTGCCAGCAGCCATACCTCTGGGGCCAACGTCCTGACTTTC. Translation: CASSHTSGANVLTF.